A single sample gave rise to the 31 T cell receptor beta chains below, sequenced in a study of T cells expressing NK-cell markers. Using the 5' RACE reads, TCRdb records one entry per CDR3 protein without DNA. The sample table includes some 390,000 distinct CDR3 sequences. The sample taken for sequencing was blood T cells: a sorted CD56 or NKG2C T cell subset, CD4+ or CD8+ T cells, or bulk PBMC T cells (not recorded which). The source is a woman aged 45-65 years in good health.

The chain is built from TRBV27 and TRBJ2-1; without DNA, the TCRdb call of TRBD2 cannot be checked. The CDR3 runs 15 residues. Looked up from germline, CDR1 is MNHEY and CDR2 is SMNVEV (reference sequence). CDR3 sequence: CASSLKALEPNEQFF.

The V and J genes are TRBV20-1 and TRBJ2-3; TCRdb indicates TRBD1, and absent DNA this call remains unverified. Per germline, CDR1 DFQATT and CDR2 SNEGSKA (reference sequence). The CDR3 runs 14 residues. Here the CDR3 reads CSANTGTGEDTQYF.

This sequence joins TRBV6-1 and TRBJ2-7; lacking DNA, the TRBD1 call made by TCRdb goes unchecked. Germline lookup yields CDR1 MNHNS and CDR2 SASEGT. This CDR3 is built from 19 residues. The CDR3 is CASSDPTGVNALVIREQYF.

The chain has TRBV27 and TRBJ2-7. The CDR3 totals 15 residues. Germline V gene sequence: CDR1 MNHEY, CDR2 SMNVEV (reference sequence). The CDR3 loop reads CASSLYKAKTYEQYF.

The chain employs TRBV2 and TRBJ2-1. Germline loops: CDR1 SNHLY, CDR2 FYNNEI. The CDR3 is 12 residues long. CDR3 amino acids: CASSEGYNEQFF.

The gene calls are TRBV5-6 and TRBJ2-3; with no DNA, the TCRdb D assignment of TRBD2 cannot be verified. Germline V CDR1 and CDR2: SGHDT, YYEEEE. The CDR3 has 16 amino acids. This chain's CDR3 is CASSPGLARNWDTQYF.

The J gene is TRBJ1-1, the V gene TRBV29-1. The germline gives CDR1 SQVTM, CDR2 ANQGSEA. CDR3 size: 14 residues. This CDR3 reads CSVLRVGGRTEAFF.

This chain's CDR3 is CASSQDSQVSTEAFF. The genes are TRBV3-1 and TRBJ1-1; with no DNA, the TCRdb D assignment of TRBD1 cannot be verified. The CDR3 has 15 amino acids. The germline V gene encodes CDR1 LGHDT and CDR2 YNNKEL (reference sequence).

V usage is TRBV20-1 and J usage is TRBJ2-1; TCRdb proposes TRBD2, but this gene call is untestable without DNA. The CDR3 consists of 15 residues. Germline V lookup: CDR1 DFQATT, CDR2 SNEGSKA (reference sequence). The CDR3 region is CSARVQREGRNEQFF.

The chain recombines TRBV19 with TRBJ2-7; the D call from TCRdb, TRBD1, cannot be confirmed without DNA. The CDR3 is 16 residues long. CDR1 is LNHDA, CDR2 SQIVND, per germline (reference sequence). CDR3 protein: CASSTPVGTGTSEQYF.

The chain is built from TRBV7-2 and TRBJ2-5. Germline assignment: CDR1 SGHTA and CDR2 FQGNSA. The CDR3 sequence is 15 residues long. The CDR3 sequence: CASSYGGRIQETQYF.

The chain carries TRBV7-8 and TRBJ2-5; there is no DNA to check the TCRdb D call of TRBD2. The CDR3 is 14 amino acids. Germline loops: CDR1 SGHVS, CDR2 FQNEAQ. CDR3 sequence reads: CASSLATGEETQYF.

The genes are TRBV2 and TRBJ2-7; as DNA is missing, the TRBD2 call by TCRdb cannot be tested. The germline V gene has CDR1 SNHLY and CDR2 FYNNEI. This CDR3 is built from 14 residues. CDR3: CAREMTSGSHEQYF.

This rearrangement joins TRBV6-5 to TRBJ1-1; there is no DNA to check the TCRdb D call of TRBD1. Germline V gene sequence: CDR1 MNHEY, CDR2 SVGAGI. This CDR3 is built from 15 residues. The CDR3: CASSYATGADTEAFF.

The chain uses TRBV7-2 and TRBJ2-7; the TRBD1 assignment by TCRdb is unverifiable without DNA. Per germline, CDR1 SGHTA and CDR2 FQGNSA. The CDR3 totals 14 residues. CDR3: CASSRDKSTYEQYF.

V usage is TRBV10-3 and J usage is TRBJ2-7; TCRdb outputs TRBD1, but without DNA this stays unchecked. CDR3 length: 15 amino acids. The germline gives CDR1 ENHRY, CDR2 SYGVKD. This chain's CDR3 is CAISERVQGTDEQYF.

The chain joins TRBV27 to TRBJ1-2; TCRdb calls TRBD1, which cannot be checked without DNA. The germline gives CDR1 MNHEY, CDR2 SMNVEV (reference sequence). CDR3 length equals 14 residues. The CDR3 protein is CASLPTGEHYGYTF.

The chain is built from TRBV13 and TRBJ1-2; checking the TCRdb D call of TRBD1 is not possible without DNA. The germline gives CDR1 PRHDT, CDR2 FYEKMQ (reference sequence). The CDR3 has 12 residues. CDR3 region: CASSRRLQGYTF. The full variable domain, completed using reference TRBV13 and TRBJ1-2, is AAGVIQSPRHLIKEKRETATLKCYPIPRHDTVYWYQQGPGQDPQFLISFYEKMQSDKGSIPDRFSAQQFSDYHSELNMSSLELGDSALYFCASSRRLQGYTFGSGTRLTVV.

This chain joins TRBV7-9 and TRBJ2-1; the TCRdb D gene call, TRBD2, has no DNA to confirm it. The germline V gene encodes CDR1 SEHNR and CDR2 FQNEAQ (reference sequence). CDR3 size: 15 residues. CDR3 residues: CASSSRELVYNEQFF. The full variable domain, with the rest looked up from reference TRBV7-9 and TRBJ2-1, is DTGVSQNPRHKITKRGQNVTFRCDPISEHNRLYWYRQTLGQGPEFLTYFQNEAQLEKSRLLSDRFSAERPKGSFSTLEIQRTEQGDSAMYLCASSSRELVYNEQFFGPGTRLTVL.

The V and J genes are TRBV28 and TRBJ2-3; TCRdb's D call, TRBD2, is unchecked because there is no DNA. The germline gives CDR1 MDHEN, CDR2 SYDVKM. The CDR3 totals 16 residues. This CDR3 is CASRTLRQGVTDTQYF.

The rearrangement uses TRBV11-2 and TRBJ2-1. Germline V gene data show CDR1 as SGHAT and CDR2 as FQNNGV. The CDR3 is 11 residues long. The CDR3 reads CASSPDSEQFF.

The CDR3 spells CSVEGPSLGGLETQYF. The chain joins TRBV29-1 to TRBJ2-5; TCRdb lists TRBD1, though no DNA is available to test this call. This CDR3 contains 16 residues. Germline V gives CDR1 SQVTM, CDR2 ANQGSEA.

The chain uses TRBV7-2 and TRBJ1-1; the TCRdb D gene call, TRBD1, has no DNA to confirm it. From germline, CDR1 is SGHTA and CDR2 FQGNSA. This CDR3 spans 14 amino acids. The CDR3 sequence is CASSHRDRATEAFF.

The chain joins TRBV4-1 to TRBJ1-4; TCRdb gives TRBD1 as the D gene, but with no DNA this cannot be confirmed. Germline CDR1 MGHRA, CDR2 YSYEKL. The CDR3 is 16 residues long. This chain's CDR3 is CASSPTPTRVDEKLFF.

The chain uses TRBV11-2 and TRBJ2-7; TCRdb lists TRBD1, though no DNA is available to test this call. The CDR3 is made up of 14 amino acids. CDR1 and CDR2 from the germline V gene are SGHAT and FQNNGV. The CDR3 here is CASSYRDNLYEQYF.

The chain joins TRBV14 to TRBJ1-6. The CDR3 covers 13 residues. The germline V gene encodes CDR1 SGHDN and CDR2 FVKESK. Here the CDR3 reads CASSQHGQSPLHF.

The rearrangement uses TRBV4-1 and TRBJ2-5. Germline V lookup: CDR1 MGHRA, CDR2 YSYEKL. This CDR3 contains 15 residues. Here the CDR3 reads CASSQDVALGKTQYF.

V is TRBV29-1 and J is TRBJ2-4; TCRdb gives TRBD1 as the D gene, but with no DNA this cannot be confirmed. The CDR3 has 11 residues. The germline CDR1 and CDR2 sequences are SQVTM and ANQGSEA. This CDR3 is CSVGTGDIQYF.

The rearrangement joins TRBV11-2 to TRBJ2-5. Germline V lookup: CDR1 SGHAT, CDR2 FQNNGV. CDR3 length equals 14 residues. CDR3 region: CASSLTDNQETQYF. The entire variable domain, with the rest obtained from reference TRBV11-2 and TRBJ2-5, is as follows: EAGVAQSPRYKIIEKRQSVAFWCNPISGHATLYWYQQILGQGPKLLIQFQNNGVVDDSQLPKDRFSAERLKGVDSTLKIQPAKLEDSAVYLCASSLTDNQETQYFGPGTRLLVL.

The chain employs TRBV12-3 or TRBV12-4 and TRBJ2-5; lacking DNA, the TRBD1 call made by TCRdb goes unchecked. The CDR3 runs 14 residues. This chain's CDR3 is CASSLLAGRGTQYF.

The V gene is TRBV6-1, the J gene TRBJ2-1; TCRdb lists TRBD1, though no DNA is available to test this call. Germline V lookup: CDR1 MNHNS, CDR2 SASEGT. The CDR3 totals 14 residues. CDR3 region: CASRTLTGYNEQFF.